This T cell receptor (beta chain) was sequenced for a study of T-cell reconstitution after alpha-beta-depleted transplantation in children. The TCRbeta library incorporated unique molecular identifiers. TCRdb processed the PCR reads anew with MiXCR; each CDR3 protein has one entry. The sample records roughly 180,000 distinct CDR3 sequences, about 15% being singletons. This clonotype has a count of ten or more. V was trimmed by 6 bases and J by 2 bases, leaving 14 bases between them. This CDR3 is built from 15 residues. This material consisted of PBMCs from the stem cell graft donor, taken from the stem cell graft. The chain is built from TRBV12-3 or TRBV12-4 and TRBJ1-3; TRBD1 might be the D (5 bases). This clonotype originated in a human donor who donated a stem cell graft to a child with acute lymphoblastic leukemia. CDR3 in DNA: TGTGCCAGCAGCTCCAGGGCCGAGGCTGGAAACACCATATATTTT. Its translation is CASSSRAEAGNTIYF.